The 21 T cell receptor beta chains below come from one sample, sequenced in a study of T and B cells in COVID-19 patients. Blood genomic DNA input for TRB amplification was roughly 220-500 ng. BIOMED2 TRB-A/B primer pools were used in multiplex TRB PCR. TCRdb reprocessed the multiplex PCR reads via MiXCR and lists one record per CDR3 protein. The data show around 19,000 distinct CDR3 sequences, 35% to 40% seen once. Source material: blood. These receptors all stem from a human donor with active COVID-19.

This clonotype was seen a handful of times. The rearrangement links TRBV18 to TRBJ2-6; D call uncertain. The CDR3 spans 16 residues. Trimming removed 1 base at V and 0 bases at J, with 7 bases between. The germline V gene has CDR1 KGHSH and CDR2 LQKENI. CDR3 in DNA: TGTGCCAGCTCACCACTAGGTAACTCTGGGGCCAACGTCCTGACTTTC. It specifies CASSPLGNSGANVLTF.

This clonotype was counted a few times. V is TRBV12-3 or TRBV12-4 and J is TRBJ1-2, with D perhaps TRBD1 (6 bases). Trimming took off 4 bases at V and 2 bases at J, with 11 bases between the two ends. The CDR3 is 14 residues long. The CDR3 DNA reads TGTGCCAGCAGTTCCGGGACACCCAACTATGGCTACACCTTC. The encoded protein is CASSSGTPNYGYTF.

The CDR3 DNA is TGTGCCATCAGTGGCAGGTTGAATCAGCCCCAGCATTTT. It codes for CAISGRLNQPQHF. This chain uses TRBV10-3 with TRBJ1-5; D is unclear. Germline-derived CDR1 and CDR2 are ENHRY and SYGVKD. The CDR3 is 13 amino acids. The ends were cut back, 4 bases at V and 4 bases at J, with 8 bases in the middle.

This clonotype has a handful of counts. The gene calls are TRBV6-1 and TRBJ2-3; D unresolved. CDR3 length equals 16 residues. Germline V gives CDR1 MNHNS, CDR2 SASEGT. The ends were cut back, 3 bases at V and 3 bases at J, with 16 bases in the middle. CDR3 DNA sequence: TGTGCCAGCAGTGATGGGCCAGCCACCAGGACAGATACGCAGTATTTT. It is translated as CASSDGPATRTDTQYF.

There are a few counts of this clonotype. The J gene is TRBJ2-2, the V gene TRBV10-3, with D perhaps being TRBD1 or TRBD2 (5 bases each). Germline CDR1 ENHRY, CDR2 SYGVKD. The CDR3 has 13 amino acids. V lost 10 bases to trimming and J lost 4 bases, with 13 bases between them. CDR3 DNA: TGTGCCACCGGAAGGGACCTCACCGGGGAGCTGTTTTTT. Protein sequence: CATGRDLTGELFF.

In its sample, this clonotype is medium-sized (0.01 to 0.1%). The chain has TRBV6-1 and TRBJ2-1; D unresolved. CDR1 and CDR2 (germline): MNHNS, SASEGT. Trimming took off 4 bases at V and 4 bases at J, with 8 bases between the two ends. CDR3 length equals 13 residues. CDR3 sequence: CASSALRYNEQFF. The CDR3 nucleotides read TGTGCCAGCAGTGCATTAAGGTACAATGAGCAGTTCTTC.

The J gene is TRBJ2-7, the V gene TRBV6-2 or TRBV6-3; D call uncertain. The CDR3 runs to 15 residues. Trimming stripped 0 bases from V and 1 base from J, with 10 bases between. Looked up from germline, CDR1 is MNHEY and CDR2 is SVGEGT. The CDR3 sequence: CASSYSGGRSYEQYF. CDR3 sequence (DNA): TGTGCCAGCAGTTACTCCGGTGGCAGGTCCTACGAGCAGTACTTC.

This clonotype was detected a few times. The chain recombines TRBV6-1 with TRBJ1-2; D gene ambiguous. This CDR3 has 11 residues. V lost 1 base and J 13 bases, leaving 10 bases between the germline ends. CDR1 and CDR2 from the germline V gene are MNHNS and SASEGT. CDR3 nucleotide sequence: TGTGCCAGCAGTGAAGAGTGGCAGGTCACCTTC. It codes for CASSEEWQVTF.

The genes are TRBV12-3 or TRBV12-4 and TRBJ1-4; weak D call: TRBD1 (5 bases). Trimming took off 8 bases at V and 5 bases at J, with 12 bases between the two ends. The CDR3 extends over 13 amino acids. The CDR3 DNA is TGTGCCAGCTCTGGGGGGGTGAATGAAAAACTGTTTTTT. This translates into CASSGGVNEKLFF.

This clonotype was detected only a few times. This chain connects TRBV27 to TRBJ1-1; D perhaps matches TRBD1 (6 bases). Deletions cut 5 bases from V and 10 bases from J, with 17 bases between. Germline V gene sequence: CDR1 MNHEY, CDR2 SMNVEV (reference sequence). The CDR3 is made up of 13 amino acids. Written as DNA, the CDR3 is TGTGCCAGCAGTCGCCCCTTCGTCAGGGGAGCTTTCTTT. This codes for CASSRPFVRGAFF.

The chain combines TRBV20-1 with TRBJ2-5, with 7 bases that match TRBD2. The CDR3 has 13 amino acids. J gave up 13 bases and V 0 bases, and 11 bases lay outside the gene matches. Per germline, CDR1 DFQATT and CDR2 SNEGSKA (reference sequence). The chain's CDR3 is CSAREAGDGNSYF. Here the CDR3 DNA reads TGCAGTGCTAGAGAGGCGGGGGACGGAAATTCGTACTTC.

This clonotype is a singleton in its sample. The CDR3 DNA follows: TGCAGTGCTAGTACTGGGGGCGCGTACAATGAGCAGTTCTTC. Encoded protein: CSASTGGAYNEQFF. V usage is TRBV20-1 and J usage is TRBJ2-1, with D perhaps TRBD1 (6 bases). Trimming left V 3 bases short and J 4 bases short, with 13 bases between. The CDR3 sequence is 14 residues long. CDR1 is DFQATT and CDR2 is SNEGSKA in the germline V gene (reference sequence).

The genes are TRBV6-5 and TRBJ1-6; D might be TRBD1 (6 bases). This CDR3 has 16 residues. Per the germline V gene, CDR1 is MNHEY and CDR2 is SVGAGI. V lost 3 bases and J lost 6, with 15 bases in between. The CDR3 protein is CASSYTGLSANSPLHF. The CDR3 DNA follows: TGTGCCAGCAGTTATACAGGGTTGTCCGCTAATTCACCCCTCCACTTT.

The V gene is TRBV6-6, the J gene TRBJ2-2, with 11 bases lining up with TRBD1. This CDR3 has 14 amino acids. Germline V gene sequence: CDR1 MNHNY, CDR2 SVGAGI (reference sequence). The trim removed 7 bases at V and 4 bases at J, leaving 2 bases unmatched. The CDR3 DNA sequence: TGTGCCAGCACCGGGACAGGGGGCACCGGGGAGCTGTTTTTT. Its translation: CASTGTGGTGELFF.

This clonotype was seen just once. DNA of the CDR3: TGTGCCAGCAGCCCTTTAGGCGAGGATACTAACAACTATGGCTACACCTTC. Translated, it gives CASSPLGEDTNNYGYTF. The chain is built from TRBV7-6 and TRBJ1-2; D ambiguous. The CDR3 contains 17 residues. The V end lost 5 bases, the J end lost 2 bases, and 21 bases lay between the germline ends. In germline, CDR1 is SGHVS, CDR2 FNYEAQ.

This clonotype is judged medium-sized (0.01 to 0.1%). The rearrangement uses TRBV29-1 and TRBJ2-7; 8 positions agree with TRBD2. CDR1 and CDR2 from the germline V gene are SQVTM and ANQGSEA. Trimming removed 4 bases from V and 4 bases from J; junction bases left unmatched: 9. The CDR3 contains 14 residues. Here the CDR3 DNA reads TGCAGCGTTGCCGAGCGGGGGAGGAATTACGAGCAGTACTTC. Residues: CSVAERGRNYEQYF.

To note about this clonotype: The junction and the germline gene differ at one end; a read error may be behind it. The V call is TRBV11-2, the J call TRBJ2-6; the D is unclear. The CDR3 has 15 amino acids. Germline V CDR1 and CDR2: SGHAT, FQNNGV. The CDR3, as DNA: TGTGCCAGCAGCTTAGATCTCCCTGGCGCCAACGTCCTGACTTTC. Residues: CASSLDLPGANVLTF.

The chain combines TRBV19 with TRBJ2-5, with TRBD1 matching over 8 bases. The CDR3 runs to 13 residues. The J segment lost 5 bases and the V segment lost 5 bases, leaving 4 bases of the junction unmatched. In germline, CDR1 is LNHDA, CDR2 SQIVND (reference sequence). In DNA form, the CDR3 reads TGTGCCAGTAGTCTTACAGGGGGGGAGACCCAGTACTTC. This translates into CASSLTGGETQYF.

About this clonotype itself: This may arise from a read error, as a much more abundant clone is one base away. The chain is built from TRBV29-1 and TRBJ2-7; perhaps TRBD1 as D (6 bases). V shed 3 bases and J shed 3 bases, with 18 bases lying between them. In germline, CDR1 is SQVTM, CDR2 ANQGSEA. This CDR3 spans 15 amino acids. DNA for the CDR3: TGCAGCGTTGAGCAGGACCGAGGACAGCGCTACGAGCAGTACTTC. Residues: CSVEQDRGQRYEQYF.

The V and J genes are TRBV12-3 or TRBV12-4 and TRBJ2-2; the D is unclear. The CDR3 has 15 amino acids. Trimming left V 8 bases short and J 3 bases short, with 16 bases between. CDR3 residues: CASCPTLGYTGELFF. CDR3 nucleotide sequence: TGTGCCAGCTGCCCGACTCTCGGGTACACCGGGGAGCTGTTTTTT.

In regard to this clonotype: The germline gene is not matched at one end of the junction; a read error may be the cause. The chain has TRBV6-1 and TRBJ2-3; possibly TRBD1 or TRBD2 for D (6 bases each). Per the germline V gene, CDR1 is MNHNS and CDR2 is SASEGT. CDR3 length: 13 residues. The CDR3 here is CASSEGGAPSWDF. The CDR3, as DNA: TGTGCCAGCAGTGAAGGGGGGGCTCCGTCTTGGGATTTT.